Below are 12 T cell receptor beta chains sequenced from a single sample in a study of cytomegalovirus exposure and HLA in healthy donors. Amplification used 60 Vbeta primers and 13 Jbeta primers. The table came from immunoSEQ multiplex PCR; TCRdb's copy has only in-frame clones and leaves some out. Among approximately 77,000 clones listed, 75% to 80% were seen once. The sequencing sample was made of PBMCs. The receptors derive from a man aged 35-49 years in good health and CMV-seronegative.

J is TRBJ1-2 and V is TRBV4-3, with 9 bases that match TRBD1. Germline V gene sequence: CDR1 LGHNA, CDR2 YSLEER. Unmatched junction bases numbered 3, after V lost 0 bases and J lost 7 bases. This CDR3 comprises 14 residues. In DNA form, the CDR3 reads TGCGCCAGCAGCCAAGATGGGGACAGGGCTGGCTACACCTTC. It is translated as CASSQDGDRAGYTF.

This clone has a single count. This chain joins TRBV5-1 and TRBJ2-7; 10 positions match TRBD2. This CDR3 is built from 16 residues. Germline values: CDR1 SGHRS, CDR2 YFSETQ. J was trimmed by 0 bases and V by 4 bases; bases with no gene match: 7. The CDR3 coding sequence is TGCGCCAGCAGCCCGAAAGCGGGAGGGACCTCCTACGAGCAGTACTTC. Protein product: CASSPKAGGTSYEQYF.

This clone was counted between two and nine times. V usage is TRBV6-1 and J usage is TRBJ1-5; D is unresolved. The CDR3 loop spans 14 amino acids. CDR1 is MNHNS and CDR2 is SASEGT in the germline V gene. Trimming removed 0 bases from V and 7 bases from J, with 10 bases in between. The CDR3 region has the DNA TGTGCCAGCAGTGAAGCGGGAGGGTGGCAGCCCCAGCATTTT. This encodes CASSEAGGWQPQHF.

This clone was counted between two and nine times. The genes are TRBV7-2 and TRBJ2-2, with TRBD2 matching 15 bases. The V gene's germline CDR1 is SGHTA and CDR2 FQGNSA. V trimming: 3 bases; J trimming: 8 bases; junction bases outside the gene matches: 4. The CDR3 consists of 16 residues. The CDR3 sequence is CASSFVGLAGGGELFF. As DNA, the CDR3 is TGTGCCAGCAGCTTTGTGGGACTAGCGGGAGGAGGGGAGCTGTTTTTT.

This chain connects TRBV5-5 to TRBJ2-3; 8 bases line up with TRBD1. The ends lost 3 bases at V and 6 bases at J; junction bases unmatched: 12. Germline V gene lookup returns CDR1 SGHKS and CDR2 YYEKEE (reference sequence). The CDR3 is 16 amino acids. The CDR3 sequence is CASSSPTGGRQDTQYF. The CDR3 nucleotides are TGTGCCAGCAGCTCCCCCACAGGGGGGAGGCAGGATACGCAGTATTTT.

The CDR3 DNA is TGTGCCAGCAACCACCAGGGGCAAGGACTAGCGGGACGCGCAACGCGCGAGACCCAGTACTTC. Its translation is CASNHQGQGLAGRATRETQYF. The rearrangement joins TRBV4-2 to TRBJ2-5, with 12 bases identical to TRBD2. V trimming: 7 bases; J trimming: 5 bases; junction bases outside the gene matches: 26. This CDR3 region has 21 residues. CDR1 is LGHNA and CDR2 is YNFKEQ in the germline V gene.

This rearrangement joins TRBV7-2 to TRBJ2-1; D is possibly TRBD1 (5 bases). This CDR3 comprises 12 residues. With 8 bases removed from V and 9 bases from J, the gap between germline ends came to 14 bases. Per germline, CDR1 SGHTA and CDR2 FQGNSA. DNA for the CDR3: TGTGCCAGCGGGGCGAGGAAGTCTGAGCAGTTCTTC. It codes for CASGARKSEQFF.

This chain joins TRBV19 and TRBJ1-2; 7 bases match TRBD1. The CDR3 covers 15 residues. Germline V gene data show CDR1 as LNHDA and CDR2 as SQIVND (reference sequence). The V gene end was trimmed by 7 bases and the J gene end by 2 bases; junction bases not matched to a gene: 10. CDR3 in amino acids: CASNDRAGGNYGYTF. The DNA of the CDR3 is TGTGCCAGTAATGACAGGGCCGGGGGCAACTATGGCTACACCTTC. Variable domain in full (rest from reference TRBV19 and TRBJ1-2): DGGITQSPKYLFRKEGQNVTLSCEQNLNHDAMYWYRQDPGQGLRLIYYSQIVNDFQKGDIAEGYSVSREKKESFPLTVTSAQKNPTAFYLCASNDRAGGNYGYTFGSGTRLTVV.

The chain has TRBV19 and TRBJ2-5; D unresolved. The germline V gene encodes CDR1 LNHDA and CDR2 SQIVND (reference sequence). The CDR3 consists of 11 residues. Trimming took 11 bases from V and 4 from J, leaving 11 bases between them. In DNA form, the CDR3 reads TGTGCCGGTACCCGAGGAGAGACCCAGTACTTC. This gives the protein CAGTRGETQYF.

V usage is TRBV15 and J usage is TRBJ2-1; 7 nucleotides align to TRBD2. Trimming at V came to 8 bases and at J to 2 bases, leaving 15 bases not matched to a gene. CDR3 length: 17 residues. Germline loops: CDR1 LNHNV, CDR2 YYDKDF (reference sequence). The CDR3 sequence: CATPFGVAGKPYNEQFF. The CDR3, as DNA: TGTGCCACCCCATTTGGGGTAGCGGGTAAACCCTACAATGAGCAGTTCTTC.

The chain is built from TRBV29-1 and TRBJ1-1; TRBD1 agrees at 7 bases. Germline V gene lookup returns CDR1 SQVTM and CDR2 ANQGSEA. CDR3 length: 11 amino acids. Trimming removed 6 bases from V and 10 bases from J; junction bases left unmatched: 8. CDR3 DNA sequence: TGCAGCGTACTCACAGGGGCGGGAGCTTTCTTT. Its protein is CSVLTGAGAFF.

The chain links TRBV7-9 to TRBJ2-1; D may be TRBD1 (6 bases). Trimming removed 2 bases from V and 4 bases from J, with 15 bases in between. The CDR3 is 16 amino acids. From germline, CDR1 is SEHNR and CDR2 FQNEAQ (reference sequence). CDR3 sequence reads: CASSLRDKGPYNEQFF. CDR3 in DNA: TGTGCCAGCAGCTTAAGGGACAAGGGCCCATACAATGAGCAGTTCTTC.